This T cell receptor (beta chain) was observed in a study of blood T cell repertoires in COVID-19. Study as a whole: In each case, the material was cDNA or gDNA derived from T cells, B-cell-depleted T cells, or PBMCs.

CDR3 size: 13 residues. V gave up 6 bases and J gave up 2 bases; unmatched junction bases: 3. Germline loops: CDR1 LNHDA, CDR2 SQIVND (reference sequence). The method was immunoSEQ multiplex PCR; TCRdb's version includes in-frame clones alone and lacks a portion of them. The sample includes more than 95,000 clones, roughly 84% of them seen just once. The chain has TRBV19 and TRBJ1-2; 7 bases map to TRBD1. The TCR was taken from a woman of 80 years or more with acute or convalescent COVID-19. Source material: peripheral blood. The DNA for the CDR3 is TGTGCCAGTAGCCGACAGGGCAACTATGGCTACACCTTC. Encoded protein: CASSRQGNYGYTF.